This T cell receptor (beta chain) was identified during a study of T cell changes during pregnancy in multiple sclerosis (dated by TCRdb to the late 2010s). For the study in its entirety: The study examined how the T cell repertoire changed over the course of pregnancy in women with multiple sclerosis.

This clone has just one count. Which antigen it targets is not known. One base away there is no much larger clone; base qualities are not given. Receptor amplification or capture employed the immunoSEQ multiplex PCR assay. Held by TCRdb, this immuneACCESS table contains in-frame sequences only and omits some clones. Under half of the omission traces to an unresolved V gene where checked; the cause of the rest is unknown. The sample table records some 27,000 clones; roughly 91% of these occur just once. Clones ranked in the top ten supply approximately 0.39% of the sample. V lost 4 bases and J lost 6 bases, and the count of bases not matched to a germline gene is 8. The CDR3 runs 16 amino acids, cysteine and phenylalanine included. Only CDR3 DNA is held: 48 bases, read in frame from base 1. The CDR1 and CDR2 encoded by the germline V gene are SGDLS and YYNGEE.

This sequence originates from a female donor with multiple sclerosis, enrolled in a pregnancy study. The specimen was CD4+ T cells from peripheral blood mononuclear cells, collected after pregnancy. This receptor chain uses TRBV9 and TRBJ2-1; 12 central nucleotides agree with TRBD2. In nucleotide form, the sequence is TGTGCCAGCAGCCTTAAGGGGACTAGCGGGTTCAATGAGCAGTTCTTC. It codes for CASSLKGTSGFNEQFF.